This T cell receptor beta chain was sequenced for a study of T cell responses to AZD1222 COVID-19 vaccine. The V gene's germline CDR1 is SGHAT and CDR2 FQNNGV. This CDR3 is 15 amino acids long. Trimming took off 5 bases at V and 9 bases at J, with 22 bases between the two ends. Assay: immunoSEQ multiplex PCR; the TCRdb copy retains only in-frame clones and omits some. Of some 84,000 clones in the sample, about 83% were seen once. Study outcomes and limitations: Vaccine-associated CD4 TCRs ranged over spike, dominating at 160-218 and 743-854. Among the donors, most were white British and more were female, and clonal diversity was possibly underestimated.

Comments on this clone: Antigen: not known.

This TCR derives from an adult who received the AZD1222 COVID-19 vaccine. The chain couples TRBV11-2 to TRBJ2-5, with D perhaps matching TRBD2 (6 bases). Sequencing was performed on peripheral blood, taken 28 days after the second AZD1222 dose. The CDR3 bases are TGTGCCAGCAGCCCGGCGCGGGAATCTTCTCCAGCCCAGTACTTC. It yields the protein CASSPARESSPAQYF. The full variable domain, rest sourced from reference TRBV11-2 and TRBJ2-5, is EAGVAQSPRYKIIEKRQSVAFWCNPISGHATLYWYQQILGQGPKLLIQFQNNGVVDDSQLPKDRFSAERLKGVDSTLKIQPAKLEDSAVYLCASSPARESSPAQYFGPGTRLLVL.